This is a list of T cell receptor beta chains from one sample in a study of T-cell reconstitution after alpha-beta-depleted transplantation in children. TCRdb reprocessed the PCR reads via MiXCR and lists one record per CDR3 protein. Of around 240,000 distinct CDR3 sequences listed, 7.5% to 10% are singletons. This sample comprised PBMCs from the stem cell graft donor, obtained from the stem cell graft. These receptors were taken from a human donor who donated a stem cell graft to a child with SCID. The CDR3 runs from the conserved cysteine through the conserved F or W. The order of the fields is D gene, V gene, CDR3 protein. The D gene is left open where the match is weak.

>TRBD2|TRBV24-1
CATSDLRTSGTYNEQFF
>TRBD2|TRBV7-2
CASSPPSGGRYEQFF
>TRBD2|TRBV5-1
CASSLGLAGGEETQYF
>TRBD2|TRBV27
CASSSPGLGAETQYF
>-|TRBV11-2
CASSLRTERDQYF
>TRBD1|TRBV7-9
CASSVRDSYNEQFF
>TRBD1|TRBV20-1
CSAPGQGTGNTIYF
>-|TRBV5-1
CASTMGPSLVTDTQYF
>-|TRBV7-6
CASSLTAQVVEKLSF
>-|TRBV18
CASSSSLESSYEQYF
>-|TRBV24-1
CATSSPAGADNEQFF
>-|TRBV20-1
CSASRAVWEKLFF
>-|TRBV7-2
CASSPPGRHYGYTF
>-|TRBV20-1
CSARPRGAGNTGELFF
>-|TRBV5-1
CASTHRDLSYNEQFF
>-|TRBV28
CAIRTGPREAFF
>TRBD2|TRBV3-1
CASSQDGGFPYNEQFF
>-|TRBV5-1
CASSLSGELVGYTF
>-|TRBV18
CASSPPWTANTGELFF
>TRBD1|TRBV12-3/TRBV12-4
CASSFSDRGDYGANVLTF
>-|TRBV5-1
CASSLAADIGYTF
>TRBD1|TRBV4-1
CASSHGQGRNTEAFF
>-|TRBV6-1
CASRRDRNSGNTIYF
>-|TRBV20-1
CSALREGVNTEAFF
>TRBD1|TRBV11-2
CASSFSDRGENTEAFF
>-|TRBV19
CASSMAPLQDNSPLHF
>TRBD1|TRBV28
CASSPTGTGGHYSPLHF
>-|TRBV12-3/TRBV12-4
CASSLGGGRNTEAFF
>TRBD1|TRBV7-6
CASSTKTGSSYTF
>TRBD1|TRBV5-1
CASSWGTDATNEKLFF
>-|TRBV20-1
CSARTWLKQYNEQFF
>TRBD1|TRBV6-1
CASSDRLGGPAFF
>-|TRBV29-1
CSVRHFSGNTIYF
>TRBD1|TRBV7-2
CASSLGDRQNQPQHF
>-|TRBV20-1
CSASPLAPGVNSPLHF
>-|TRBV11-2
CASSLIGGLARNEQFF
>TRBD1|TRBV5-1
CASSLAGTVGVYGYGYTF
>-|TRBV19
CASSIWGSNEQFF
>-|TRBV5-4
CASSSGLLRAEEDYGYTF
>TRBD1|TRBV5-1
CASSSRDRMTTNEKLFF
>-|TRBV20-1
CSARDAWRGVSYEQYF
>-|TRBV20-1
CSARGGLQGKNHYEQYF
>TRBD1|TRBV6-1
CASRMGQHNSPLHF
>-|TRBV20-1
CSANSGAAETQYF
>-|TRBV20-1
CSARRGTERAFF